This record looks at one T cell receptor beta chain sequence and its context. No antigen is known for it. Every sequencing run produced over 160 million TCR-beta sequences that came from 15-18 subjects. TCRdb re-derived calls from the 5' RACE reads in MiXCR, one entry per CDR3 protein. This table holds about 59,000 distinct CDR3 sequences, 24% found once. Time point denoted: technical triplicate 2. Trimming stripped 1 base from V and 4 bases from J, with 13 bases between. The V gene's germline CDR1 is SGHVS and CDR2 FNYEAQ. This CDR3 has 15 amino acids. The data originate from a study of neurological immune-mediated disorders. Points from the study as a whole: No CDR3 amino acid sequences were shared by expanded clones across subjects, suggesting private repertoires in all groups.

The rearrangement uses TRBV7-6 and TRBJ2-5, with no clear D. The receptor's source is a man between 60 and 75 years old with HTLV-1-associated myelopathy (HAM/TSP). Sequenced sample: PBMCs. CDR3 protein: CASSLVGSLGETQYF. The CDR3 region has the DNA TGTGCCAGCAGCTTAGTGGGAAGTTTGGGAGAGACCCAGTACTTC.